One sample yielded the 27 T cell receptor beta chains listed below, sequenced in a study of monozygotic twins with inflammatory bowel disease. TCRdb re-called the 5' RACE reads; every CDR3 protein appears as one record, without DNA. The sample data list approximately 420,000 distinct CDR3 sequences. Sequenced: blood. The origin of the receptors is a human donor with ulcerative colitis or Crohn's disease, or a healthy co-twin of an affected twin (not recorded which).

J is TRBJ1-2 and V is TRBV7-2; the D call from TCRdb, TRBD1, cannot be confirmed without DNA. The CDR3 runs to 16 residues. The germline CDR1 and CDR2 sequences are SGHTA and FQGNSA. The CDR3 here is CASSQGGALRGYGYTF.

The chain carries TRBV9 and TRBJ2-2; TCRdb indicates TRBD1, and absent DNA this call remains unverified. The CDR3 length is 17 residues. CDR1 is SGDLS and CDR2 is YYNGEE in the germline V gene. This CDR3 reads CASSVPRDRVNTGELFF.

Here the CDR3 reads CASSQGAVRPNSPLHF. V gene TRBV3-1 combines with J gene TRBJ1-6. This CDR3 contains 16 residues. Germline CDR1 and CDR2: LGHDT and YNNKEL (reference sequence).

The V and J genes are TRBV30 and TRBJ1-6; TCRdb picks TRBD1, but there is no DNA to check that call. Germline V lookup: CDR1 GTSNPN, CDR2 SVGIG (reference sequence). The CDR3 has 19 amino acids. The CDR3 loop is CAWSVLRNMGQGQVSPLHF.

The chain links TRBV19 to TRBJ1-5; without DNA, the TCRdb call of TRBD1 cannot be checked. From germline, CDR1 is LNHDA and CDR2 SQIVND (reference sequence). This CDR3 has 13 amino acids. The CDR3 sequence is CASSTRANQPQHF.

The chain uses TRBV28 and TRBJ2-2; TCRdb names TRBD1, which stays unverified in the absence of DNA. The CDR3 sequence is 14 residues long. CDR1 is MDHEN, CDR2 SYDVKM, per germline. This CDR3 reads CASSMDRVGRELFF.

V gene TRBV20-1 combines with J gene TRBJ2-7; TCRdb names TRBD2, which stays unverified in the absence of DNA. CDR1 and CDR2 (germline): DFQATT, SNEGSKA (reference sequence). This CDR3 has 16 amino acids. The chain's CDR3 is CSAREIGLAGVYEQYF.

The genes are TRBV3-1 and TRBJ2-3; TCRdb outputs TRBD1, but without DNA this stays unchecked. The germline V gene has CDR1 LGHDT and CDR2 YNNKEL (reference sequence). CDR3 length: 15 amino acids. Here the CDR3 reads CASSLSGQIADTQYF.

The rearrangement links TRBV18 to TRBJ2-3; absent DNA, TCRdb's TRBD2 call cannot be checked. This CDR3 is 17 amino acids long. CDR1 is KGHSH and CDR2 is LQKENI in the germline V gene. The CDR3 reads CASSPRARLAGEDTQYF.

This chain uses TRBV20-1 with TRBJ2-1; TCRdb outputs TRBD2, but without DNA this stays unchecked. Germline V lookup: CDR1 DFQATT, CDR2 SNEGSKA (reference sequence). The CDR3 runs 18 residues. This CDR3 is CSVSGYRGGRSSYNEQFF.

V gene TRBV7-2 combines with J gene TRBJ2-1; absent DNA, TCRdb's TRBD2 call cannot be checked. The CDR3 runs to 14 residues. Germline lookup yields CDR1 SGHTA and CDR2 FQGNSA. CDR3 protein: CASSSSGGPNEQFF.

The chain employs TRBV28 and TRBJ2-3. Germline V gene data show CDR1 as MDHEN and CDR2 as SYDVKM. This CDR3 region has 14 residues. The chain's CDR3 is CASSFSRSTDTQYF.

The V call is TRBV12-3 or TRBV12-4, the J call TRBJ2-5; TCRdb reports TRBD1, a call that lacks DNA to check it against. This CDR3 has 15 residues. This CDR3 reads CASSFRTGVRETQYF.

This chain links TRBV5-4 with TRBJ2-7; the TRBD2 assignment by TCRdb is unverifiable without DNA. From germline, CDR1 is SGHNT and CDR2 YYREEE (reference sequence). The CDR3 is 16 amino acids. CDR3 sequence reads: CASSQRSAGVSHEQYF.

The J gene is TRBJ1-2, the V gene TRBV4-3. The CDR3 consists of 14 residues. Germline CDR1 is LGHNA and CDR2 is YSLEER. The CDR3: CASSQRPLADGYTF.

The chain links TRBV18 to TRBJ1-6; the D call from TCRdb, TRBD1, cannot be confirmed without DNA. Germline-derived CDR1 and CDR2 are KGHSH and LQKENI. The CDR3 totals 17 residues. Here the CDR3 reads CASSPSTVWGVNSPLHF.

V gene TRBV6-6 combines with J gene TRBJ2-7; TCRdb proposes TRBD2, but this gene call is untestable without DNA. Germline loops: CDR1 MNHNY, CDR2 SVGAGI (reference sequence). The CDR3 consists of 14 residues. The CDR3 protein is CASTPGTRGYPSHF.

The J gene is TRBJ2-2, the V gene TRBV3-1; TCRdb outputs TRBD1, but without DNA this stays unchecked. The CDR3 consists of 17 residues. Germline assignment: CDR1 LGHDT and CDR2 YNNKEL (reference sequence). The CDR3 region is CASSQEGPQADTGELFF.

The rearrangement links TRBV20-1 to TRBJ2-3; the D call from TCRdb, TRBD1, cannot be confirmed without DNA. CDR1 is DFQATT, CDR2 SNEGSKA, per germline (reference sequence). This CDR3 is 16 amino acids long. The CDR3 is CSAGMPGTGMRHTQYF.

J is TRBJ2-1 and V is TRBV7-2; TCRdb outputs TRBD2, but without DNA this stays unchecked. This CDR3 region has 13 residues. From germline, CDR1 is SGHTA and CDR2 FQGNSA. CDR3 sequence: CASSLSPGYEQFF.

The rearrangement links TRBV5-1 to TRBJ2-7. This CDR3 comprises 14 residues. Germline V gene sequence: CDR1 SGHRS, CDR2 YFSETQ. The CDR3 sequence is CASSPIGVSYEQYF. Full variable domain (remainder filled in from reference TRBV5-1 and TRBJ2-7): KAGVTQTPRYLIKTRGQQVTLSCSPISGHRSVSWYQQTPGQGLQFLFEYFSETQRNKGNFPGRFSGRQFSNSRSEMNVSTLELGDSALYLCASSPIGVSYEQYFGPGTRLTVT.

The chain couples TRBV6-2 or TRBV6-3 to TRBJ2-1; TCRdb selects TRBD1, and the lack of DNA leaves this call unchecked. CDR3 length: 13 amino acids. Per germline, CDR1 MNHEY and CDR2 SVGEGT. CDR3 loop: CASSYSSQGRQFF.

The chain joins TRBV4-1 to TRBJ2-3. Germline CDR1 MGHRA, CDR2 YSYEKL. This CDR3 contains 14 residues. The CDR3 here is CASSQDDWADTQYF.

The CDR3 protein is CASSRGQGESPLHF. The chain combines TRBV19 with TRBJ1-6; TCRdb proposes TRBD1, but this gene call is untestable without DNA. Germline V CDR1 and CDR2: LNHDA, SQIVND (reference sequence). The CDR3 is made up of 14 amino acids.

The chain joins TRBV6-5 to TRBJ1-1. Per the germline V gene, CDR1 is MNHEY and CDR2 is SVGAGI. The CDR3 totals 15 residues. The CDR3 loop reads CASSYGLGQNTEAFF.

This chain uses TRBV3-1 with TRBJ2-1; the TCRdb call, TRBD2, lacks DNA for checking. This CDR3 region has 15 residues. The germline V gene has CDR1 LGHDT and CDR2 YNNKEL (reference sequence). This CDR3 is CASSQSRGGYDEQFF.

J is TRBJ2-5 and V is TRBV11-1; TCRdb's assignment of TRBD2 cannot be checked, as there is no DNA. The CDR3 is 18 amino acids. Per the germline V gene, CDR1 is SGHAT and CDR2 is FQDESV (reference sequence). CDR3 loop: CASSFETGTSGSWETQYF.